A single sample gave rise to the 5 T cell receptor beta chains below, sequenced in a study of blood T cells in healthy people across ages. PCR was performed a second time for about 7 to 12 cycles using a sample-barcoded 5' primer and a J-beta primer mix. TCRdb re-called the 5' RACE reads through MiXCR, storing one row per CDR3 protein. The data contain roughly 860,000 distinct CDR3 sequences, approximately 59% of them seen just once; the ten biggest clones take up about a quarter. Specimen: blood. These receptors all stem from a man between 25 and 39 years old in good health.

This rearrangement joins TRBV15 to TRBJ2-1; TRBD1 matches at 8 bases. This CDR3 is 14 amino acids long. Per the germline V gene, CDR1 is LNHNV and CDR2 is YYDKDF (reference sequence). V trimming: 3 bases; J trimming: 6 bases; junction bases outside the gene matches: 4. The CDR3 reads CATSRTGVGNEQFF. The DNA for the CDR3 is TGTGCCACCAGCAGGACAGGGGTTGGCAATGAGCAGTTCTTC.

The rearrangement uses TRBV29-1 and TRBJ2-7; D is unresolved. With 0 bases removed from V and 3 bases from J, the gap between germline ends came to 6 bases. There are 12 residues in the CDR3. Germline V CDR1 and CDR2: SQVTM, ANQGSEA. The CDR3 coding sequence is TGCAGCGTTGAAGAGCCCCGCTACGAGCAGTACTTC. It translates to CSVEEPRYEQYF.

Note on this clonotype: No DNA is shown, since the ends of the CDR3 on it are uncertain; the CDR3 is the one TCRdb lists. The chain recombines TRBV27 with TRBJ1-6. Counting both end residues, the CDR3 totals 15 amino acids. Germline V gives CDR1 MNHEY, CDR2 SMNVEV (reference sequence). This CDR3 reads CASSSSTLTRSPLHF.

This clonotype was detected a few times. The chain links TRBV7-2 to TRBJ2-7; 12 bases fit TRBD2. In germline, CDR1 is SGHTA, CDR2 FQGNSA. CDR3 length: 17 amino acids. J was trimmed by 2 bases and V by 4 bases; bases with no gene match: 9. The CDR3 DNA follows: TGTGCCAGCAGCTATCTCCTGTCTAGCGGGGGGGCCTACGAGCAGTACTTC. Amino acids: CASSYLLSSGGAYEQYF.

The rearrangement uses TRBV12-3 or TRBV12-4 and TRBJ1-2; D is ambiguous. The CDR3 length is 12 residues. V lost 5 bases to trimming and J lost 4 bases, with 8 bases between them. This CDR3 is CASSPESYGYTF. DNA for the CDR3: TGTGCCAGCAGTCCCGAGAGCTATGGCTACACCTTC.